The 26 T cell receptor beta chains in this list originate from one sample, sequenced in a study of HIV-infected children after antiretroviral therapy interruption. RNA-based 3' RACE libraries used unique molecular identifiers. TCRdb re-analysed the 3' RACE reads in MiXCR, keeping a single row per CDR3 protein. The sample shows about 37,000 distinct CDR3 sequences, just over 6.5% of them seen only once. Treatment described: PENTA 11 planned treatment interruption arm or continuous ART arm. The sequencing here drew on CD45RA+ CD4+ T cells from PBMCs, pooled from several time points, taken from a donor given antiretroviral therapy, either interrupted or continuous. The subset here: naive CD4+ CD45RA+ CD45RO- T cells. These TCRs come from a pool of human donors with HIV.

V is TRBV10-3 and J is TRBJ1-1; no clear D. Between the trimmed V and J ends, which lost 6 bases and 0 bases, there was a span of 8 bases. The germline gives CDR1 ENHRY, CDR2 SYGVKD. CDR3 length: 13 amino acids. As DNA, the CDR3 is TGTGCCATCAGCCCCAGTATGAACACTGAAGCTTTCTTT. Encoded protein: CAISPSMNTEAFF.

Ten or more counts support this clonotype. V is TRBV11-2 and J is TRBJ2-1; the D gene is possibly TRBD1 (6 bases). Germline assignment: CDR1 SGHAT and CDR2 FQNNGV. The V and J ends lost 4 bases and 1 base respectively, with 17 bases between them. This CDR3 has 17 amino acids. CDR3 DNA: TGTGCCAGCAGCTCCAGGGGTTGGGGAGCGTCCTACAATGAGCAGTTCTTC. Protein sequence: CASSSRGWGASYNEQFF.

The sample holds a few counts of this clonotype. The V and J genes are TRBV29-1 and TRBJ1-1; 7 bases are shared with TRBD1. J lost 2 bases, V lost 5 bases, and 2 bases had no gene match. CDR1 and CDR2 (germline): SQVTM, ANQGSEA. CDR3 size: 12 residues. The CDR3 nucleotides read TGCAGCGTTAACAGGGGTAACACTGAAGCTTTCTTT. This encodes CSVNRGNTEAFF.

This clonotype has a count of ten or more. This chain joins TRBV12-3 or TRBV12-4 and TRBJ2-7; 11 bases align to TRBD1. CDR3 length: 14 residues. Trimming at V came to 6 bases and at J to 7 bases, leaving 8 bases not matched to a gene. The CDR3 loop reads CASRPGQGAGEQYF. The CDR3 DNA reads as TGTGCCAGCAGACCAGGACAGGGGGCGGGGGAGCAGTACTTC.

This clonotype was seen many times. The chain uses TRBV23-1 and TRBJ1-5; no definite D call. TRBV23-1 is an ORF for which the function is uncertain. This CDR3 comprises 14 residues. V was trimmed by 2 bases and J by 4 bases, leaving 9 bases between them. DNA of the CDR3: TGCGCCAGCAGTCAAGGGATAGGGAATCAGCCCCAGCATTTT. Encoded protein: CASSQGIGNQPQHF.

This chain's CDR3 is CSAAGTHSYNEQFF. The CDR3 region has the DNA TGCAGTGCTGCCGGGACTCACTCCTACAATGAGCAGTTCTTC. The chain links TRBV20-1 to TRBJ2-1; D is perhaps TRBD2 (6 bases). The ends were cut back, 5 bases at V and 0 bases at J, with 11 bases in the middle. CDR1 is DFQATT and CDR2 is SNEGSKA in the germline V gene (reference sequence). The CDR3 runs to 14 residues.

This clonotype was seen only a few times. The genes are TRBV12-1 and TRBJ2-7. TRBV12-1 corresponds to a pseudogene. This CDR3 contains 14 residues. In nucleotides, the CDR3 is TGTGCCAGCAGCTTTGGCGGCTTTCGGTTGGTGCAGTACTTC. It codes for CASSFGGFRLVQYF.

V usage is TRBV9 and J usage is TRBJ1-6; a possible D gene is TRBD1 (5 bases). V gave up 3 bases and J gave up 5 bases, with 6 bases separating them. Germline V gene lookup returns CDR1 SGDLS and CDR2 YYNGEE. There are 13 residues in the CDR3. CDR3 protein: CASSGGNNSPLHF. The CDR3 bases are TGTGCCAGCAGCGGGGGGAATAATTCACCCCTCCACTTT.

This clonotype was picked up many times. The chain employs TRBV10-1 and TRBJ1-3, with no clear D. Germline CDR1 and CDR2: WNHNN and SYGVQD (reference sequence). CDR3 length: 15 amino acids. V lost 0 bases to trimming and J lost 0 bases, with 6 bases between them. CDR3 nucleotide sequence: TGCGCCAGCAGTGAGTCGGGAGGCTCTGGAAACACCATATATTTT. This translates into CASSESGGSGNTIYF.

This clonotype rates as medium-sized (0.01 to 0.1%). Its ends do not fully match the called genes, so a read error is possible. The chain couples TRBV12-3 or TRBV12-4 to TRBJ2-4, with D perhaps TRBD1 or TRBD2 (5 bases each). CDR3 length equals 16 residues. The CDR3 loop reads CASSLVTGGSQNTLYF. DNA of the CDR3: TGTGCAAGCAGCTTAGTGACTGGGGGTAGTCAAAACACCTTGTACTTT.

V is TRBV29-1 and J is TRBJ1-1, with unresolved D. Trimming pared 3 bases from V and 7 bases from J, leaving 12 bases between. Germline CDR1 SQVTM, CDR2 ANQGSEA. The CDR3 runs 12 residues. The CDR3 DNA is TGCAGCGTTGAGGGCAGAAGGGATGAAGCTTTCTTT. Its translation: CSVEGRRDEAFF.

The genes are TRBV28 and TRBJ2-4; D not certain. Per germline, CDR1 MDHEN and CDR2 SYDVKM. The CDR3 covers 16 residues. V lost 2 bases and J lost 1, with 12 bases in between. CDR3 protein: CASSLTGQVAKNIQYF. In DNA, the CDR3 is TGTGCCAGCAGTTTAACCGGCCAAGTGGCCAAAAACATTCAGTACTTC.

This clonotype was observed many times. CDR3 sequence reads: CASSYLGLAREQYF. CDR3 sequence (DNA): TGTGCCAGCAGCTACCTGGGCCTCGCTAGGGAGCAGTACTTC. This chain connects TRBV7-4 to TRBJ2-7; D is unclear. V lost 4 bases and J 7 bases, leaving 17 bases between the germline ends. This CDR3 is built from 14 residues. CDR1 and CDR2 from the germline V gene are SGHVT and SQSDAQ.

This clonotype has at least ten counts. J is TRBJ1-1 and V is TRBV14; D remains ambiguous. The V gene lost 4 bases and the J gene lost 4 bases, with 13 bases spanning the gap. The CDR3 sequence is 14 residues long. CDR1 is SGHDN and CDR2 is FVKESK in the germline V gene. CDR3: CASSRRGLGTEAFF. The CDR3 coding sequence is TGTGCCAGCAGCCGGCGAGGATTGGGCACTGAAGCTTTCTTT.

This clonotype was seen ten or more times. The chain has TRBV5-5 and TRBJ2-2; the match to TRBD2 covers 12 bases. This CDR3 is 15 amino acids long. V was clipped by 4 bases and J by 5 bases; unmatched bases: 3. The germline gives CDR1 SGHKS, CDR2 YYEKEE (reference sequence). The CDR3 DNA reads TGTGCCAGCAGCAACGGACTAGCGGGGACCGGGGAGCTGTTTTTT. It is translated as CASSNGLAGTGELFF.

The rearrangement uses TRBV12-3 or TRBV12-4 and TRBJ1-3; no definite D call. The CDR3 extends over 14 amino acids. The V gene lost 6 bases and the J gene lost 0 bases, with 9 bases spanning the gap. The CDR3 nucleotides read TGTGCCAGCAGCTTGCGGATCTCTGGAAACACCATATATTTT. This translates into CASSLRISGNTIYF.

This clonotype appeared many times. The chain has TRBV20-1 and TRBJ1-6, with D perhaps matching TRBD1 (6 bases). The germline gives CDR1 DFQATT, CDR2 SNEGSKA (reference sequence). V was trimmed by 2 bases and J by 5 bases, leaving 13 bases between them. The CDR3 totals 15 residues. Here the CDR3 DNA reads TGCAGTGCTAGAAGCAGGGGTGCGGATAATTCACCCCTCCACTTT. The encoded protein is CSARSRGADNSPLHF.

The chain recombines TRBV12-3 or TRBV12-4 with TRBJ2-1; 7 nucleotides match TRBD2. The CDR3 loop spans 16 amino acids. Trimming took 3 bases from V and 6 from J; bases not matched to a gene: 11. The CDR3 sequence is CASSLERASGTNEQFF. The CDR3 bases are TGTGCCAGCAGTTTGGAGAGGGCTAGCGGCACCAATGAGCAGTTCTTC.

This chain links TRBV7-9 with TRBJ2-1; 8 nucleotides align to TRBD2. CDR1 and CDR2 from the germline V gene are SEHNR and FQNEAQ (reference sequence). V shed 7 bases, J shed 2 bases, and the junction held 7 bases outside the gene matches. The CDR3 consists of 15 residues. CDR3 nucleotides: TGTGCCAGCATCGAAGCGGGAGCCCCCTACAATGAGCAGTTCTTC. It is translated as CASIEAGAPYNEQFF.

The table lists this clonotype with many counts. The chain is built from TRBV20-1 and TRBJ1-2; possibly TRBD1 for D (5 bases). The CDR3 consists of 16 residues. V lost 4 bases and J 4 bases, leaving 22 bases between the germline ends. In germline, CDR1 is DFQATT, CDR2 SNEGSKA (reference sequence). CDR3 DNA sequence: TGCAGTGCTACCCACCCCGGGCAGGGTCCCACCTATGGCTACACCTTC. This sequence encodes CSATHPGQGPTYGYTF.

This clonotype qualifies as medium-sized. The genes are TRBV3-1 and TRBJ2-1, with TRBD2 matching over 13 bases. This CDR3 has 20 residues. Germline CDR1 reads LGHDT; CDR2 reads YNNKEL (reference sequence). V shed 4 bases and J 0 bases; nucleotides not matched to a gene: 12. The CDR3 protein is CASSRPPQGLAGSSYNEQFF. CDR3 nucleotide sequence: TGTGCCAGCAGCCGACCCCCGCAGGGACTAGCGGGGAGCTCCTACAATGAGCAGTTCTTC.

This clonotype was picked up many times. Germline and junction disagree at one end, which may indicate a read error. CDR3 nucleotides: TGTGCCAGCAGCCCACTGGGGAGCTCCTATGAACAGTACTTC. Translating gives CASSPLGSSYEQYF. The rearrangement links TRBV4-1 to TRBJ2-7; TRBD2 might be the D (5 bases). Germline loops: CDR1 MGHRA, CDR2 YSYEKL. This CDR3 has 14 amino acids.

This clonotype was counted at least ten times. The chain couples TRBV20-1 to TRBJ2-2; no reliable D call. The CDR3 consists of 14 residues. V lost 5 bases and J lost 2, with 12 bases in between. The V gene's germline CDR1 is DFQATT and CDR2 SNEGSKA (reference sequence). The CDR3 nucleotides are TGCAGTGCTGCCCTCGGAGTTAACACCGGGGAGCTGTTTTTT. This gives the protein CSAALGVNTGELFF.

This clonotype was seen repeatedly, ten times or more. One end of the junction does not line up with germline, which may come from a read error. The V gene is TRBV4-3, the J gene TRBJ1-1; unclear D gene. Germline-derived CDR1 and CDR2 are LGHNA and YSLEER. The length of the CDR3 is 8 residues. CDR3 in DNA: TGCGCCAGCAGCCAGGATGTCTTT. Its protein product is CASSQDVF.

This clonotype was counted many times. The rearrangement joins TRBV4-2 to TRBJ2-3; D remains unclear. From germline, CDR1 is LGHNA and CDR2 YNFKEQ. CDR3 length equals 14 residues. Trimming took off 3 bases at V and 1 base at J, with 8 bases between the two ends. DNA of the CDR3: TGTGCCAGCAGCCAGAGATCCCGCACAGATACGCAGTATTTT. Translation gives CASSQRSRTDTQYF.

This clonotype was recorded a few times. This chain connects TRBV12-3 or TRBV12-4 to TRBJ2-7; D possibly uses TRBD1 or TRBD2 (6 bases each). V was trimmed by 2 bases and J by 0 bases, leaving 8 bases between them. CDR3 length equals 14 residues. CDR3 in DNA: TGTGCCAGCAGTTTATCGGGGGCCTCCTACGAGCAGTACTTC. Translated: CASSLSGASYEQYF.